This T cell receptor (beta chain) was captured by sequencing in a study of low-dose radiotherapy and immunotherapy resistance in tumors (dated by TCRdb to between 2021 and 2022). Background on the whole study: Cohort 1 received 0.5 Gy per fraction every 2 weeks, with a prescribed total PTV dose of 6.5 Gy. Cohort 2 received 1 Gy per fraction every two weeks, with a total of 13 Gy over 26 weeks. Patients were given nivolumab as a 240 mg flat dose every two weeks and ipilimumab at 1 mg/kg every six weeks, with both drugs delivered intravenously. Cyclophosphamide 200 mg/m2 was administered intravenously every two weeks, one day before each radiation and immunotherapy administration. Aspirin 300 mg was taken orally once daily by patients for four cycles, starting on cycle 1 day 1. No randomization into treatment groups was done for the people taking part in the trial. The translational analysis covered eight patients: three from the first dose cohort and the first five from the second dose cohort.

Donors were enrolled in RACIN, a single-arm phase I dose-escalation trial in which nivolumab, ipilimumab, aspirin, low-dose cyclophosphamide and low-dose radiotherapy were combined. Eligible patients had advanced, TIL-negative solid tumors. To make first-strand cDNA, Superscript III was used along with a set of TRAV- and TRBV-specific primers so that both the TCRalpha and TCRbeta chains were covered. A roughly 19-cycle PCR with Phusion amplified the TCRs, pairing a constant-region primer with the adapter that was attached to the V primers. The MessageAmp II aRNA Amplification Kit was used to amplify the isolated mRNA, with in vitro transcription run for 15 to 20 hours at 37 degrees C. mRNA for TCR sequencing was isolated with the Dynabeads mRNA DIRECT Purification Kit. Indexed Illumina adapters were added in a second Phusion PCR of about 25 cycles, and the PCR products were purified with AMPure XP beads. As for the original processing: Using custom Perl scripts, TCR sequences encoding the same protein were pooled, out-of-frame sequences were removed, and the abundance of each clonotype was computed. Any TCR sequence backed by just one read was left out of the analysis. Among the metrics used to describe the repertoires were Shannon entropy, Gini index, clonality, richness, and the frequency of TCRs shared between repertoires. The raw public reads went through TCRdb reprocessing: fastp at Q25, MiXCR clone calling, in-frame beta chains kept. Every entry covers one CDR3 protein and lists the most common genes and DNA from its rows. What appears here as the V and J calls and clone size reflects TCRdb's work, not the paper's. In all, the sample holds about 12,000 distinct CDR3 sequences, and under 85% of those were seen once. Roughly 3.6% of the sample rests with the top ten.

V is pared back by 7 bases and J by 4 bases, with 13 bases lying between the germline termini. Via the germline V gene (reference sequence), CDR1 is SEHNR and CDR2 FQNEAQ. From the cysteine through the phenylalanine, the CDR3 covers 13 amino acids. Only the CDR3 DNA stays, 39 bases, in frame from base 1. With respect to this clonotype: The specificity of this receptor is unknown. Within one base of it there is no much larger clone, and no base qualities were kept.

The origin of this receptor is a human donor with advanced metastatic prostate, ovarian, gallbladder or colorectal cancer (not recorded which). This table probably holds off-target reads from a library built for another chain. The rearrangement combines TRBV7-9 with TRBJ1-2; no D gene can be assigned with confidence. Here is the DNA: TGTGCCAGCACCAAGAGCGGTTCCTATGGCTACACCTTC. The encoded protein is CASTKSGSYGYTF. The variable domain in full, with residues beyond the CDR3 obtained from the reference TRBV7-9 and TRBJ1-2 genes, is DTGVSQNPRHKITKRGQNVTFRCDPISEHNRLYWYRQTLGQGPEFLTYFQNEAQLEKSRLLSDRFSAERPKGSFSTLEIQRTEQGDSAMYLCASTKSGSYGYTFGSGTRLTVV.